The sample holds one count of the clone carrying this TCR beta chain. The data were taken from a study of blood T cell repertoires in COVID-19. As for the study in general: Donors in the United States, Italy and Spain gave samples during acute or convalescent COVID-19. The cDNA or gDNA used as material had been derived from T cells, B-cell-depleted T cells, or PBMCs.

Per the authors' pipeline: Reference gene primer amplification in the assay estimated nucleated cell counts. The assay was immunoSEQ multiplex PCR, and TCRdb's table has in-frame clones only and misses some. The D gene and trimming were derived from the DNA, and the V and J assignments and clone size from that table. Of approximately 100,000 clones in the sample, roughly 80% were seen once. Trimming left V 1 base short and J 0 bases short, with 7 bases between. CDR1 and CDR2 (germline): SNHLY, FYNNEI. The CDR3 consists of 15 residues. This chain links TRBV2 with TRBJ1-5; D possibly corresponds to TRBD1 (5 bases). Source material: peripheral blood. The TCR was taken from a man aged 65 to 79 with active or convalescent COVID-19. CDR3 coding DNA: TGTGCCAGCAGTGAAGAGACAGCTAGCAATCAGCCCCAGCATTTT. As protein: CASSEETASNQPQHF.